Listed below are T cell receptor beta chains from one sample, sequenced in a study of blood T cell repertoires in COVID-19. Repertoires were generated with immunoSEQ multiplex PCR, while TCRdb's copy carries only in-frame clones and drops some. The data contain around 250,000 clones, about 83% of them singletons. Sequences were obtained from peripheral blood. The source of these receptors is a young man who had recovered from COVID-19. Each CDR3 is given without its conserved first and last residue.

12,TRBV28,TRBJ2-3,ASSLGGGPDTQY
15,TRBV4-1,TRBJ1-1,ASSHMRRVRIGTEAF
11,TRBV28,TRBJ1-2,ASSLSDRVGYT
14,TRBV13,TRBJ2-5,ASSLRGLAGQETQY
12,TRBV2,TRBJ1-5,ASRAGQGNQPQH
13,TRBV7-2,TRBJ1-5,ASSLGGGRNQPQH
13,TRBV4-1,TRBJ1-2,ASSLPTGGRLGYT
15,TRBV6-2/TRBV6-3,TRBJ2-2,ASSYVLGAGNTGELF
14,TRBV5-4,TRBJ2-2,ASSLMGGGHTGELF
14,TRBV7-8,TRBJ2-7,ASSLALAGKRYEQY
14,TRBV14,TRBJ2-3,ASSRIAGGGTDTQY
13,TRBV3-1/TRBV3-2,TRBJ1-6,ASSQPAAVDSPLH
16,TRBV18,TRBJ2-1,ASSPLPAGAGSYNEQF
13,TRBV11-1,TRBJ1-4,ASSTSDGPNEKLF
11,TRBV24-1,TRBJ2-5,ATGGTEQETQY
12,TRBV2,TRBJ1-5,ASSTGTGGQPQH
11,TRBV5-1,TRBJ1-1,ASSLAGDRVDF